Below are 23 T cell receptor beta chains sequenced from a single sample in a study of shared clonotypes between healthy human individuals. Assay used: immunoSEQ multiplex PCR; TCRdb lists only in-frame clones, some missing. The table shows approximately 1,000,000 clones, with 70% to 85% occurring only once. Material for sequencing was memory CD4+ T cells from PBMCs. Specified subset: CD45RA-negative fraction. These receptor sequences come from a man younger than 35 in good health. Some clones in this sample may be carry-over from other donors' samples.

The rearrangement links TRBV14 to TRBJ1-4; a possible D gene is TRBD1 (5 bases). Germline-derived CDR1 and CDR2 are SGHDN and FVKESK. Deletions cut 1 base from V and 9 bases from J, with 21 bases between. The CDR3 has 17 amino acids. CDR3 coding DNA: TGTGCCAGCAGCCAAGTTAAACCCCTTTGGGGGGATCAAAAACTGTTTTTT. This gives the protein CASSQVKPLWGDQKLFF.

For this clone: A much more abundant neighbour one base away suggests this may be a read error. The CDR3 DNA sequence: TGTGCCAGCAGCCCGGGACTGAACTATGGCTACACCTTC. This translates into CASSPGLNYGYTF. This sequence joins TRBV7-8 and TRBJ1-2, with TRBD1 as a possible D gene (5 bases). The CDR3 runs to 13 residues. The V end lost 5 bases, the J end lost 2 bases, and 9 bases lay between the germline ends. The germline V gene has CDR1 SGHVS and CDR2 FQNEAQ.

Only one count was recorded for this clone. The genes are TRBV6-6 and TRBJ1-2, with D maybe TRBD1 (5 bases). With 7 bases removed from V and 8 bases from J, the gap between germline ends came to 14 bases. Germline CDR1 reads MNHNY; CDR2 reads SVGAGI (reference sequence). The CDR3 loop spans 12 amino acids. In DNA form, the CDR3 reads TGTGCCAGCACCACGGGGGGGAAGGGCTACACCTTC. It codes for CASTTGGKGYTF.

The chain recombines TRBV2 with TRBJ1-5; D possibly corresponds to TRBD1 (5 bases). Looked up from germline, CDR1 is SNHLY and CDR2 is FYNNEI. This CDR3 region has 14 residues. V dropped 4 bases and J dropped 6 bases, with 13 bases sitting between them. The CDR3 nucleotides are TGTGCCAGCAGTGGTCAGGGAACGGCTCAGCCCCAGCATTTT. Translating gives CASSGQGTAQPQHF.

V usage is TRBV10-3 and J usage is TRBJ2-2; D is unresolved. This CDR3 is 13 amino acids long. The V gene lost 10 bases and the J gene lost 1 base, with 10 bases spanning the gap. The V gene's germline CDR1 is ENHRY and CDR2 SYGVKD. The CDR3 protein is CATRFENTGELFF. As DNA, the CDR3 is TGTGCCACACGTTTCGAGAACACCGGGGAGCTGTTTTTT.

The genes are TRBV5-1 and TRBJ2-5, with TRBD2 matching over 11 bases. The CDR3 has 19 residues. The germline gives CDR1 SGHRS, CDR2 YFSETQ. V was clipped by 0 bases and J by 3 bases; unmatched bases: 13. The DNA of the CDR3 is TGCGCCAGCAGCTTGGCGTTGGCTAGCGGGAGGATCGGGGAAGAGACCCAGTACTTC. Amino acid sequence: CASSLALASGRIGEETQYF.

The chain has TRBV7-9 and TRBJ2-5; D call uncertain. Per the germline V gene, CDR1 is SEHNR and CDR2 is FQNEAQ (reference sequence). The CDR3 has 16 amino acids. Trimming removed 2 bases at V and 2 bases at J, with 15 bases between. CDR3 in amino acids: CASSLNPHDRQETQYF. CDR3 coding DNA: TGTGCCAGCAGCTTAAACCCGCACGATAGACAAGAGACCCAGTACTTC.

V and J are TRBV6-5 and TRBJ1-1; D unclear. The germline V and J ends were trimmed by 6 bases and 0 bases, with 5 bases remaining between them. The CDR3 is 12 amino acids. The germline V gene encodes CDR1 MNHEY and CDR2 SVGAGI. CDR3 bases: TGTGCCAGCAGGAGGTTGAACACTGAAGCTTTCTTT. It specifies CASRRLNTEAFF.

This clone was found a few times. This chain connects TRBV19 to TRBJ1-1; D is perhaps TRBD1 (6 bases). The CDR3 runs to 16 residues. With 7 bases removed from V and 4 bases from J, the gap between germline ends came to 22 bases. The germline V gene has CDR1 LNHDA and CDR2 SQIVND (reference sequence). Here the CDR3 DNA reads TGTGCCAGTACCTACTCCCCGGGCAGGGGTACCACTGAAGCTTTCTTT. Residues: CASTYSPGRGTTEAFF.

J is TRBJ2-1 and V is TRBV30; TRBD2 matches at 8 bases. CDR3 length: 14 amino acids. The trim removed 4 bases at V and 8 bases at J, leaving 10 bases unmatched. Germline lookup yields CDR1 GTSNPN and CDR2 SVGIG (reference sequence). The CDR3 sequence: CAWTGTRLSDEQFF. The CDR3 nucleotides are TGTGCCTGGACCGGGACTAGGTTAAGCGATGAGCAGTTCTTC. The complete variable domain, with remaining parts taken from reference TRBV30 and TRBJ2-1, reads SQTIHQWPATLVQPVGSPLSLECTVEGTSNPNLYWYRQAAGRGLQLLFYSVGIGQISSEVPQNLSASRPQDRQFILSSKKLLLSDSGFYLCAWTGTRLSDEQFFGPGTRLTVL.

A word on this clone: Other DNA sequences in the sample encode the same CDR3. The V and J genes are TRBV18 and TRBJ1-4, with D uncertain. The CDR3 contains 14 residues. Trimming took 3 bases from V and 0 from J, leaving 5 bases between them. Looked up from germline, CDR1 is KGHSH and CDR2 is LQKENI. The CDR3 DNA sequence: TGTGCCAGCTCACCCTCGGCAACTAATGAAAAACTGTTTTTT. Its protein is CASSPSATNEKLFF.

The rearrangement links TRBV6-1 to TRBJ2-3; possibly TRBD1 or TRBD2 for D (6 bases each). Germline-derived CDR1 and CDR2 are MNHNS and SASEGT. V was shortened by 0 bases and J by 13 bases, with 17 bases between the two germline ends. The CDR3 covers 14 residues. The CDR3 loop reads CASSEARGTKSEYF. CDR3 DNA: TGTGCCAGCAGTGAAGCTCGCGGGACAAAATCGGAGTATTTT.

This clone was seen many times. The rearrangement joins TRBV28 to TRBJ1-2; 7 bases line up with TRBD1. Losses at the gene ends were 2 bases for V and 8 bases for J; bases not matched to a gene: 5. Germline V gives CDR1 MDHEN, CDR2 SYDVKM. The CDR3 runs 13 residues. The CDR3 region has the DNA TGTGCCAGCAGTTTAGCGAGACAGGGAGGCTACACCTTC. Translating it yields CASSLARQGGYTF.

This rearrangement joins TRBV6-4 to TRBJ1-1, with TRBD1 identical over 8 bases. The CDR3 runs to 13 residues. The trim removed 6 bases at V and 5 bases at J, leaving 5 bases unmatched. Germline V gives CDR1 MRHNA, CDR2 SNTAGT. This CDR3 reads CASSVTGGTEAFF. The CDR3 DNA sequence: TGTGCCAGCAGCGTCACAGGGGGGACTGAAGCTTTCTTT.

The chain is built from TRBV5-6 and TRBJ2-7, with D maybe TRBD2 (6 bases). The CDR3 runs to 12 residues. CDR1 and CDR2 from the germline V gene are SGHDT and YYEEEE. V was cut by 0 bases and J by 11 bases, with 12 bases left in between. The DNA of the CDR3 is TGTGCCAGCAGCTTGGGCGGGGAGGCCAAGTACTTC. It yields the protein CASSLGGEAKYF.

This clone has a handful of counts. The chain is built from TRBV7-2 and TRBJ2-7; 12 bases line up with TRBD2. CDR3 length equals 16 residues. Germline V gene lookup returns CDR1 SGHTA and CDR2 FQGNSA. J lost 1 base, V lost 3 bases, and 4 bases had no gene match. This chain's CDR3 is CASSFLAGGPSYEQYF. DNA of the CDR3: TGTGCCAGCAGCTTTCTAGCGGGAGGGCCTTCCTACGAGCAGTACTTC.

The DNA of the CDR3 is TGTGCCATCAGTGAGTCGAATCTCATATATTTT. Amino acids: CAISESNLIYF. This chain links TRBV10-3 with TRBJ1-3; D is uncertain. Between the trimmed V and J ends, which lost 0 bases and 12 bases, there was a span of 6 bases. CDR3 size: 11 residues. From germline, CDR1 is ENHRY and CDR2 SYGVKD.

The chain carries TRBV4-3 and TRBJ2-3, with no clear D. Trimming took off 1 base at V and 6 bases at J, with 14 bases between the two ends. Germline-derived CDR1 and CDR2 are LGHNA and YSLEER. The CDR3 extends over 15 amino acids. The CDR3 spells CASSQGPDSSDTQYF. The CDR3 DNA sequence: TGCGCCAGCAGCCAAGGCCCGGATAGCTCGGATACGCAGTATTTT.

V is TRBV5-1 and J is TRBJ2-3; 7 bases map to TRBD1. Looked up from germline, CDR1 is SGHRS and CDR2 is YFSETQ. There are 14 residues in the CDR3. The ends lost 7 bases at V and 3 bases at J; junction bases unmatched: 8. This chain's CDR3 is CASGTGTATDTQYF. DNA for the CDR3: TGCGCCAGCGGGACCGGGACAGCGACAGATACGCAGTATTTT.

This rearrangement joins TRBV11-3 to TRBJ2-7; perhaps TRBD1 as D (6 bases). Germline V lookup: CDR1 SGHNT, CDR2 YENEEA. Trimming cost V 6 bases and J 0 bases, with 12 bases left between them. The CDR3 length is 14 residues. The CDR3 spells CASSPAGASYEQYF. In DNA form, the CDR3 reads TGTGCCAGCAGTCCCGCAGGGGCCTCCTACGAGCAGTACTTC.

On this clone: A much larger clone is a single base away; this may be a read error. The V and J genes are TRBV6-1 and TRBJ1-4, with D unclear. The CDR3 has 11 amino acids. CDR1 is MNHNS, CDR2 SASEGT, per germline. V lost 6 bases, J lost 4 bases, and 3 bases lay in between. The CDR3 DNA reads TGTGCCAGCAGCCTTAATGAAAAACTGTTTTTT. Residues: CASSLNEKLFF.

This rearrangement joins TRBV11-1 to TRBJ2-5; 9 bases agree with TRBD2. V gave up 3 bases and J gave up 2 bases; unmatched junction bases: 4. Germline CDR1 and CDR2: SGHAT and FQDESV (reference sequence). This CDR3 has 15 residues. The CDR3 spells CASSFGLAGQETQYF. DNA for the CDR3: TGTGCCAGCAGCTTTGGGCTAGCGGGACAAGAGACCCAGTACTTC.

The genes are TRBV2 and TRBJ2-5; D might be TRBD2 (6 bases). V dropped 6 bases and J dropped 1 base, with 15 bases sitting between them. Per the germline V gene, CDR1 is SNHLY and CDR2 is FYNNEI. The CDR3 covers 15 residues. For the CDR3, the DNA is TGTGCCAGCAGCCGTGGAGGGTTTGGCCAAGAGACCCAGTACTTC. Its protein product is CASSRGGFGQETQYF.